Presented here are 28 T cell receptor beta chains from one specimen sequenced in a study of cytomegalovirus exposure and HLA in healthy donors (dated by TCRdb to the late 2010s). The method behind the library was the immunoSEQ multiplex PCR assay. The table was pulled from immuneACCESS by TCRdb, which kept in-frame rearrangements only. Such tables lose some clones; where checked, under half of the loss comes from unresolved V genes, and the rest has no known cause. This sample gives approximately 99,000 clones in total; approximately 85% of them show up just once. The leading ten clones occupy around 2.7% of the sample. The specimen was PBMCs. Receptors originate from a young woman in good health and CMV-seronegative.

On this clone itself: The sample carries other DNA sequences with the same CDR3. The chain carries TRBV27 and TRBJ1-2, with 7 bases that match TRBD1. The CDR3 contains 13 residues. The V segment lost 5 bases and the J segment 5 bases; nucleotides outside the gene matches: 5. Per the germline V gene, CDR1 is MNHEY and CDR2 is SMNVEV (reference sequence). CDR3 DNA sequence: TGTGCCAGCAGTCCTAGGACAGGTTATGGCTACACCTTC. Its translation: CASSPRTGYGYTF.

The chain joins TRBV19 to TRBJ1-1; the match to TRBD1 covers 7 bases. CDR1 is LNHDA, CDR2 SQIVND, per germline (reference sequence). The V gene end was trimmed by 3 bases and the J gene end by 5 bases; junction bases not matched to a gene: 9. The CDR3 extends over 15 amino acids. CDR3 bases: TGTGCCAGTAGTATCAAAGGCAGGGGGAAGACTGAAGCTTTCTTT. Translation gives CASSIKGRGKTEAFF.

The chain links TRBV7-9 to TRBJ2-3; D is undetermined. Germline values: CDR1 SEHNR, CDR2 FQNEAQ (reference sequence). Deletions cut 2 bases from V and 6 bases from J, with 15 bases between. The CDR3 runs 15 residues. The chain's CDR3 is CASSLSRQPPDTQYF. DNA of the CDR3: TGTGCCAGCAGCTTATCGCGGCAACCCCCCGATACGCAGTATTTT.

CDR3 protein: CASMSGGGRGEQFF. The DNA of the CDR3 is TGTGCCAGCATGTCGGGCGGGGGGCGAGGTGAGCAGTTCTTC. The chain combines TRBV2 with TRBJ2-1, with 8 nucleotides matching TRBD2. This CDR3 is built from 14 residues. The germline gives CDR1 SNHLY, CDR2 FYNNEI. The V gene end was trimmed by 7 bases and the J gene end by 9 bases; junction bases not matched to a gene: 11.

The count of this clone is one. It is unclear where the CDR3 begins or ends on the DNA, so no DNA is shown, and the CDR3 is as TCRdb lists it. The rearrangement joins TRBV21-1 to TRBJ1-2; the listed D gene, TRBD1, was not tested against the DNA. TRBV21-1 is marked as a pseudogene. The CDR3 contains 15 residues when both ends are counted. This CDR3 reads CASSKWGQGNYGYTF.

This clone has more than one count but fewer than ten. This chain uses TRBV18 with TRBJ1-2, with TRBD1 matching 9 bases. This CDR3 comprises 14 residues. Per the germline V gene, CDR1 is KGHSH and CDR2 is LQKENI. Trimming took 6 bases from V and 6 from J; bases not matched to a gene: 8. The CDR3 nucleotides read TGTGCCAGCTCCCCCGGAGGGACAGGGAATGGCTACACCTTC. Translation: CASSPGGTGNGYTF.

The gene calls are TRBV4-1 and TRBJ2-1, with 11 bases fitting TRBD1. This CDR3 comprises 16 residues. Germline trimming cut 4 bases from V and 9 bases from J; bases unmatched to any gene: 11. Germline V lookup: CDR1 MGHRA, CDR2 YSYEKL. This chain's CDR3 is CASSPFTGQGAGEQFF. DNA for the CDR3: TGCGCCAGCAGCCCCTTTACCGGACAGGGGGCCGGTGAGCAGTTCTTC.

The genes are TRBV19 and TRBJ1-5; 8 nucleotides match TRBD1. Germline CDR1 LNHDA, CDR2 SQIVND (reference sequence). This CDR3 has 16 residues. With 4 bases clipped from V and 1 base from J, the junction kept 6 bases outside the gene matches. This chain's CDR3 is CASSTLDRASNQPQHF. The CDR3 DNA reads as TGTGCCAGTAGTACTTTGGACAGGGCGAGCAATCAGCCCCAGCATTTT.

The chain couples TRBV12-5 to TRBJ1-1, with D uncertain. CDR1 is LGHNT, CDR2 FRNRAP, per germline. The CDR3 totals 17 residues. V shed 2 bases and J shed 4 bases, with 20 bases lying between them. In DNA form, the CDR3 reads TGTGCTAGTGGTTTGACCAAATTACACCTGGAGGGCACTGAAGCTTTCTTT. Translated: CASGLTKLHLEGTEAFF.

The chain combines TRBV30 with TRBJ1-2; unclear D gene. The germline V and J ends were trimmed by 2 bases and 5 bases, with 18 bases remaining between them. Looked up from germline, CDR1 is GTSNPN and CDR2 is SVGIG (reference sequence). This CDR3 contains 15 residues. The CDR3 spells CAWSPRGGSGYGYTF. CDR3 nucleotide sequence: TGTGCCTGGAGTCCCCGGGGAGGGAGCGGGTATGGCTACACCTTC.

The chain has TRBV2 and TRBJ1-3, with D tentatively TRBD1 (5 bases). The CDR3 spans 14 residues. V lost 2 bases to trimming and J lost 6 bases, with 11 bases between them. Germline assignment: CDR1 SNHLY and CDR2 FYNNEI. CDR3 sequence: CASSESGPENTIYF. The DNA for the CDR3 is TGTGCCAGCAGTGAATCAGGGCCCGAAAACACCATATATTTT.

V usage is TRBV2 and J usage is TRBJ2-5; 7 nucleotides agree with TRBD1. The CDR3 extends over 15 amino acids. Germline V gene sequence: CDR1 SNHLY, CDR2 FYNNEI. After removal of 7 bases from V and 5 bases from J, the junction contained 13 bases not matched to a gene. The CDR3 sequence is CASIPATGMGETQYF. The CDR3 nucleotides are TGTGCCAGCATCCCCGCGACAGGGATGGGCGAGACCCAGTACTTC.

This chain links TRBV4-2 with TRBJ1-1; D uncertain. The V end lost 1 base, the J end lost 1 base, and 7 bases lay between the germline ends. The CDR3 runs to 14 residues. CDR1 is LGHNA, CDR2 YNFKEQ, per germline. CDR3 bases: TGTGCCAGCAGCCAAGCATCATCGAACACTGAAGCTTTCTTT. It is translated as CASSQASSNTEAFF.

This chain connects TRBV6-6 to TRBJ1-1; a possible D gene is TRBD1 (6 bases). The germline V gene encodes CDR1 MNHNY and CDR2 SVGAGI (reference sequence). Trimming pared 3 bases from V and 8 bases from J, leaving 13 bases between. The CDR3 has 13 amino acids. This CDR3 is CASSYGGTGEAFF. Written as DNA, the CDR3 is TGTGCCAGCAGTTATGGGGGAACAGGGGAAGCTTTCTTT.

The sample holds one count of this clone. V gene TRBV5-6 combines with J gene TRBJ2-5; 7 positions match TRBD2. V lost 1 base, J lost 5 bases, and 14 bases stayed unmatched. CDR3 size: 17 residues. CDR1 is SGHDT and CDR2 is YYEEEE in the germline V gene. CDR3 protein: CASSLLSGVYIRETQYF. DNA of the CDR3: TGTGCCAGCAGCTTGCTCAGCGGGGTCTACATTCGGGAGACCCAGTACTTC.

The rearrangement links TRBV28 to TRBJ2-1; 10 nucleotides line up with TRBD2. CDR1 and CDR2 (germline): MDHEN, SYDVKM. Trimming removed 6 bases from V and 4 bases from J; junction bases left unmatched: 9. CDR3 length: 16 residues. The DNA for the CDR3 is TGTGCCAGCAGCTCCTATAGCGGGGGGATATACAATGAGCAGTTCTTC. The encoded protein is CASSSYSGGIYNEQFF.

This chain joins TRBV6-1 and TRBJ2-7, with D maybe TRBD1 (6 bases). V was pared by 1 base and J by 2 bases, with 12 bases between. The germline CDR1 and CDR2 sequences are MNHNS and SASEGT. The CDR3 is made up of 15 amino acids. The CDR3 region has the DNA TGTGCCAGCAGTGAAGGGATAGGACAGACCTACGAGCAGTACTTC. It codes for CASSEGIGQTYEQYF.

The chain has TRBV28 and TRBJ2-5, with 8 positions matching TRBD1. This CDR3 has 15 residues. V trimming: 4 bases; J trimming: 5 bases; junction bases outside the gene matches: 9. Germline loops: CDR1 MDHEN, CDR2 SYDVKM. CDR3 nucleotide sequence: TGTGCCAGCAGTTCAACAGGGGGTTGGGAGGAGACCCAGTACTTC. It yields the protein CASSSTGGWEETQYF.

This chain connects TRBV4-1 to TRBJ2-7, with D maybe TRBD2 (5 bases). The CDR3 consists of 14 residues. Trimming cost V 11 bases and J 3 bases, with 20 bases left between them. Germline V gives CDR1 MGHRA, CDR2 YSYEKL. The CDR3 region has the DNA TGCGCCTCCGGGAACGGACCCGCGTACTACGAGCAGTACTTC. Translating it yields CASGNGPAYYEQYF.

The genes are TRBV9 and TRBJ1-3; D unclear. V lost 4 bases and J lost 4, with 9 bases in between. CDR3 length: 13 amino acids. Germline V gives CDR1 SGDLS, CDR2 YYNGEE. CDR3 protein: CASSTTVGNTIYF. CDR3 nucleotides: TGTGCCAGCAGCACCACAGTAGGAAACACCATATATTTT.

V gene TRBV7-2 combines with J gene TRBJ2-1; 7 positions agree with TRBD2. The V segment lost 3 bases and the J segment 3 bases; nucleotides outside the gene matches: 5. This CDR3 comprises 15 residues. Germline V gene data show CDR1 as SGHTA and CDR2 as FQGNSA. The CDR3 DNA follows: TGTGCCAGCAGCTTTGCCGGGGGGAACTACAATGAGCAGTTCTTC. Its translation: CASSFAGGNYNEQFF.

This clone occurred a few times. The rearrangement uses TRBV15 and TRBJ2-4, with D possibly TRBD2 on 5 matching bases. CDR1 and CDR2 (germline): LNHNV, YYDKDF (reference sequence). CDR3 size: 16 residues. V lost 0 bases and J 5 bases, leaving 14 bases between the germline ends. CDR3 nucleotide sequence: TGTGCCACCAGCAGAGATGCAACTAGAGGCGAAAACATTCAGTACTTC. Its translation: CATSRDATRGENIQYF.

The chain carries TRBV6-5 and TRBJ1-1; the D gene is possibly TRBD1 (6 bases). The CDR3 extends over 15 amino acids. Trimming stripped 1 base from V and 4 bases from J, with 13 bases between. The germline V gene has CDR1 MNHEY and CDR2 SVGAGI. CDR3 protein: CASSYLGGAGTEAFF. The CDR3 bases are TGTGCCAGCAGTTACTTAGGGGGGGCCGGCACTGAAGCTTTCTTT.

The rearrangement uses TRBV6-1 and TRBJ1-4; TRBD1 matches at 7 bases. Germline V CDR1 and CDR2: MNHNS, SASEGT. The CDR3 extends over 14 amino acids. Germline trimming cut 7 bases from V and 5 bases from J; bases unmatched to any gene: 7. The CDR3 bases are TGTGCCAGCATACTGGGACAGACAAATGAAAAACTGTTTTTT. This gives the protein CASILGQTNEKLFF.

This clone was recorded once. CDR3 residues: CATWEGPYEQYF. CDR3 DNA sequence: TGTGCCACCTGGGAGGGCCCCTACGAGCAGTACTTC. The chain combines TRBV10-3 with TRBJ2-7; 7 bases map to TRBD2. The CDR3 is 12 amino acids. The germline V gene encodes CDR1 ENHRY and CDR2 SYGVKD. J lost 2 bases, V lost 10 bases, and 5 bases had no gene match.

This sequence joins TRBV10-3 and TRBJ1-3; TRBD1 might be the D (6 bases). Germline CDR1 ENHRY, CDR2 SYGVKD. V lost 7 bases and J 4 bases, leaving 17 bases between the germline ends. The CDR3 extends over 15 amino acids. CDR3 sequence: CAITSPAGVGNTIYF. For the CDR3, the DNA is TGTGCCATCACCTCACCCGCAGGGGTAGGAAACACCATATATTTT.

J is TRBJ2-1 and V is TRBV27, with D possibly matching TRBD2 (5 bases). V was cut by 3 bases and J by 0 bases, with 12 bases left in between. The CDR3 spans 16 residues. The germline CDR1 and CDR2 sequences are MNHEY and SMNVEV (reference sequence). The CDR3 DNA is TGTGCCAGCAGTTTCCTCGAAGGGAGCTCCTACAATGAGCAGTTCTTC. Its translation is CASSFLEGSSYNEQFF.

The V call is TRBV9, the J call TRBJ2-5, with TRBD2 identical over 8 bases. V gave up 0 bases and J gave up 2 bases; unmatched junction bases: 6. The length of the CDR3 is 16 residues. Germline V gene data show CDR1 as SGDLS and CDR2 as YYNGEE. CDR3 coding DNA: TGTGCCAGCAGCGTAGGAGGCGGGGGGCCTCAAGAGACCCAGTACTTC. Its translation is CASSVGGGGPQETQYF.